These T cell receptor beta chains were read from a single sample in a study of T-cell reconstitution after alpha-beta-depleted transplantation in children. TCRdb reanalysed the PCR reads using MiXCR and keeps one entry per CDR3 protein. The repertoire has about 130,000 distinct CDR3 sequences, 9.5% to 10% of them found once; the top ten carry more than 20%. Material: PBMCs, mostly from graft donor cells, obtained 180 days after TCRalphabeta/CD19-depleted stem cell transplant. Receptors were obtained from a girl under three years old who had a stem cell transplant for combined immunodeficiency, so the T cells may come from the graft donor. CDR3s include the opening cysteine and the closing phenylalanine or tryptophan. Fields, in order: clone size, J gene, CDR3 length, D gene, V gene, CDR3 protein, CDR3 DNA. A D gene is named only where the DNA matches it firmly. For some rows the clone size is stated as once, few or many, or as a class when expanded; others skip it.

clone size: NA; J gene: TRBJ2-1; CDR3 length: 16; D gene: TRBD1; V gene: TRBV7-2; CDR3 protein: CASSTWTGAAYNEQFF; CDR3 DNA: TGTGCCAGCAGCACATGGACAGGGGCGGCCTACAATGAGCAGTTCTTC
clone size: NA; J gene: TRBJ1-2; CDR3 length: 12; D gene: NA; V gene: TRBV20-1; CDR3 protein: CSAKQSLYGYTF; CDR3 DNA: TGCAGTGCCAAACAGAGCCTCTATGGCTACACCTTC
clone size: NA; J gene: TRBJ2-3; CDR3 length: 14; D gene: TRBD1; V gene: TRBV20-1; CDR3 protein: CSASRTGPTDTQYF; CDR3 DNA: TGCAGTGCTAGCCGGACAGGCCCCACAGATACGCAGTATTTT
clone size: few; J gene: TRBJ2-1; CDR3 length: 17; D gene: TRBD2; V gene: TRBV6-5; CDR3 protein: CASSYVPAGGSYNEQFF; CDR3 DNA: TGTGCCAGCAGTTACGTCCCAGCGGGAGGGTCCTACAATGAGCAGTTCTTC
clone size: few; J gene: TRBJ1-1; CDR3 length: 15; D gene: NA; V gene: TRBV6-5; CDR3 protein: CASSYNRRAGTEAFF; CDR3 DNA: TGTGCCAGCAGTTACAACCGGCGGGCCGGCACTGAAGCTTTCTTT
clone size: NA; J gene: TRBJ1-1; CDR3 length: 10; D gene: NA; V gene: TRBV19; CDR3 protein: CASGNTEAFF; CDR3 DNA: TGTGCCAGTGGAAACACTGAAGCTTTCTTT
clone size: many; J gene: TRBJ2-7; CDR3 length: 14; D gene: NA; V gene: TRBV7-2; CDR3 protein: CASSLKGTYDEQYF; CDR3 DNA: TGTGCCAGCAGCTTAAAGGGGACATACGACGAGCAGTACTTC
clone size: few; J gene: TRBJ2-1; CDR3 length: 18; D gene: TRBD2; V gene: TRBV13; CDR3 protein: CASSLGGTSGSIHNEQFF; CDR3 DNA: TGTGCCAGCAGCTTAGGCGGGACTAGCGGGAGTATCCACAATGAGCAGTTCTTC
clone size: many; J gene: TRBJ2-1; CDR3 length: 15; D gene: TRBD2; V gene: TRBV5-1; CDR3 protein: CASSLTGEGWDEQFF; CDR3 DNA: TGCGCCAGCAGCTTGACGGGGGAGGGGTGGGATGAGCAGTTCTTC
clone size: few; J gene: TRBJ2-7; CDR3 length: 12; D gene: NA; V gene: TRBV29-1; CDR3 protein: CSVVVSPYEQYF; CDR3 DNA: TGCAGCGTCGTTGTCTCCCCCTACGAGCAGTACTTC
clone size: NA; J gene: TRBJ2-3; CDR3 length: 14; D gene: TRBD1; V gene: TRBV10-3; CDR3 protein: CAINDRASTDTQYF; CDR3 DNA: TGTGCCATCAACGACAGGGCTAGCACAGATACGCAGTATTTT
clone size: few; J gene: TRBJ2-1; CDR3 length: 15; D gene: TRBD2; V gene: TRBV20-1; CDR3 protein: CSARRGGGSYNEQFF; CDR3 DNA: TGCAGTGCTAGAAGGGGCGGGGGGTCCTACAATGAGCAGTTCTTC
clone size: NA; J gene: TRBJ2-3; CDR3 length: 13; D gene: NA; V gene: TRBV7-2; CDR3 protein: CTSSSRLWDTQYF; CDR3 DNA: TGTACCAGCAGCTCGAGGCTGTGGGATACGCAGTATTTT
clone size: many; J gene: TRBJ2-1; CDR3 length: 12; D gene: NA; V gene: TRBV5-1; CDR3 protein: CASSLGLDEQFF; CDR3 DNA: TGCGCCAGCAGCTTGGGTCTCGATGAGCAGTTCTTC
clone size: few; J gene: TRBJ2-3; CDR3 length: 19; D gene: TRBD2; V gene: TRBV6-5; CDR3 protein: CASSYSIGRAGSGSDTQYF; CDR3 DNA: TGTGCCAGCAGTTACTCGATTGGTAGAGCGGGGTCAGGTTCAGATACGCAGTATTTT
clone size: many; J gene: TRBJ2-7; CDR3 length: 15; D gene: TRBD1; V gene: TRBV4-2; CDR3 protein: CASSQVTGSDYEQYF; CDR3 DNA: TGTGCCAGCAGCCAAGTGACAGGGTCAGACTACGAGCAGTACTTC
clone size: NA; J gene: TRBJ2-2; CDR3 length: 15; D gene: NA; V gene: TRBV12-3/TRBV12-4; CDR3 protein: CASSLVGANTGELFF; CDR3 DNA: TGTGCCAGCAGTTTAGTGGGCGCGAACACCGGGGAGCTGTTTTTT
clone size: NA; J gene: TRBJ2-1; CDR3 length: 15; D gene: TRBD2; V gene: TRBV20-1; CDR3 protein: CSANGAGGHYNEQFF; CDR3 DNA: TGCAGTGCCAACGGAGCGGGAGGGCACTACAATGAGCAGTTCTTC
clone size: NA; J gene: TRBJ2-1; CDR3 length: 12; D gene: NA; V gene: TRBV29-1; CDR3 protein: CSVDKGHNEQFF; CDR3 DNA: TGCAGCGTTGATAAAGGGCACAATGAGCAGTTCTTC
clone size: NA; J gene: TRBJ2-1; CDR3 length: 13; D gene: NA; V gene: TRBV30; CDR3 protein: CAWRYGHYNEQFF; CDR3 DNA: TGTGCCTGGAGGTACGGGCACTACAATGAGCAGTTCTTC
clone size: few; J gene: TRBJ2-7; CDR3 length: 19; D gene: NA; V gene: TRBV15; CDR3 protein: CATSRVPSNPGQSRYEQYF; CDR3 DNA: TGTGCCACCAGCAGAGTCCCCTCAAACCCGGGACAAAGTCGCTACGAGCAGTACTTC
clone size: few; J gene: TRBJ2-7; CDR3 length: 19; D gene: TRBD2; V gene: TRBV7-4; CDR3 protein: CASSLGGDGLAWFSYEQYF; CDR3 DNA: TGTGCCAGCAGCTTAGGAGGAGATGGACTAGCGTGGTTCTCCTACGAGCAGTACTTC
clone size: NA; J gene: TRBJ2-3; CDR3 length: 16; D gene: TRBD2; V gene: TRBV5-1; CDR3 protein: CASSLNGRSSTDTQYF; CDR3 DNA: TGCGCCAGCAGCTTAAACGGGAGGTCGAGCACAGATACGCAGTATTTT
clone size: many; J gene: TRBJ2-1; CDR3 length: 16; D gene: NA; V gene: TRBV29-1; CDR3 protein: CSVEGGEGSPYNEQFF; CDR3 DNA: TGCAGCGTTGAGGGAGGAGAGGGGTCCCCCTACAATGAGCAGTTCTTC
clone size: many; J gene: TRBJ2-3; CDR3 length: 14; D gene: NA; V gene: TRBV5-1; CDR3 protein: CASSLGQGSDTQYF; CDR3 DNA: TGCGCCAGCAGCTTGGGGCAGGGGAGCGATACGCAGTATTTT
clone size: NA; J gene: TRBJ2-7; CDR3 length: 14; D gene: TRBD1; V gene: TRBV20-1; CDR3 protein: CSAGEGQGVYEQYF; CDR3 DNA: TGCAGTGCCGGAGAGGGACAGGGCGTCTACGAGCAGTACTTC
clone size: few; J gene: TRBJ2-5; CDR3 length: 14; D gene: NA; V gene: TRBV10-3; CDR3 protein: CAISEEGGQKTQYF; CDR3 DNA: TGTGCCATCAGTGAAGAGGGGGGCCAAAAGACCCAGTACTTC
clone size: many; J gene: TRBJ2-5; CDR3 length: 12; D gene: NA; V gene: TRBV18; CDR3 protein: CASSPGGETQYF; CDR3 DNA: TGTGCCAGCTCACCAGGGGGAGAGACCCAGTACTTC
clone size: few; J gene: TRBJ1-5; CDR3 length: 14; D gene: NA; V gene: TRBV28; CDR3 protein: CASSLRRRHQPQHF; CDR3 DNA: TGTGCCAGCAGTTTAAGGAGGCGTCATCAGCCCCAGCATTTT
clone size: NA; J gene: TRBJ2-7; CDR3 length: 15; D gene: NA; V gene: TRBV5-1; CDR3 protein: CASSPPQTGNDEQYF; CDR3 DNA: TGCGCCAGCAGTCCGCCCCAAACAGGGAACGACGAGCAGTACTTC
clone size: few; J gene: TRBJ2-2; CDR3 length: 13; D gene: NA; V gene: TRBV6-2/TRBV6-3; CDR3 protein: CASRVRETGELFF; CDR3 DNA: TGTGCCAGCAGAGTCCGGGAGACCGGGGAGCTGTTTTTT
clone size: NA; J gene: TRBJ2-7; CDR3 length: 13; D gene: NA; V gene: TRBV20-1; CDR3 protein: CSARSHRAYEQYF; CDR3 DNA: TGCAGTGCTAGAAGTCACAGGGCCTACGAGCAGTACTTC
clone size: few; J gene: TRBJ1-5; CDR3 length: 13; D gene: NA; V gene: TRBV7-2; CDR3 protein: CASSSRGNQPQHF; CDR3 DNA: TGTGCCAGCAGCTCACGGGGCAATCAGCCCCAGCATTTT
clone size: many; J gene: TRBJ1-6; CDR3 length: 15; D gene: NA; V gene: TRBV10-3; CDR3 protein: CAISNGFSYNSPLHF; CDR3 DNA: TGTGCCATCTCAAATGGATTCTCCTATAATTCACCCCTCCACTTT
clone size: few; J gene: TRBJ1-1; CDR3 length: 13; D gene: NA; V gene: TRBV19; CDR3 protein: CASNNDRNTEAFF; CDR3 DNA: TGTGCCAGTAACAATGACAGGAACACTGAAGCTTTCTTT
clone size: few; J gene: TRBJ2-1; CDR3 length: 16; D gene: NA; V gene: TRBV9; CDR3 protein: CASSVLGESSYNEQFF; CDR3 DNA: TGTGCCAGCAGCGTCCTCGGGGAGAGCTCCTACAATGAGCAGTTCTTC
clone size: few; J gene: TRBJ2-1; CDR3 length: 11; D gene: NA; V gene: TRBV10-3; CDR3 protein: CAIASGHEQFF; CDR3 DNA: TGTGCCATCGCCTCAGGGCATGAGCAGTTCTTC
clone size: many; J gene: TRBJ2-2; CDR3 length: 12; D gene: NA; V gene: TRBV12-3/TRBV12-4; CDR3 protein: CATAGVTGELFF; CDR3 DNA: TGTGCCACCGCAGGGGTGACCGGGGAGCTGTTTTTT
clone size: NA; J gene: TRBJ2-3; CDR3 length: 14; D gene: NA; V gene: TRBV20-1; CDR3 protein: CSAATSESTDTQYF; CDR3 DNA: TGCAGTGCTGCAACGTCGGAAAGCACAGATACGCAGTATTTT
clone size: NA; J gene: TRBJ2-2; CDR3 length: 15; D gene: NA; V gene: TRBV28; CDR3 protein: CASSLWSLNTGELFF; CDR3 DNA: TGTGCCAGCAGCTTATGGAGCCTGAACACCGGGGAGCTGTTTTTT
clone size: few; J gene: TRBJ2-5; CDR3 length: 13; D gene: TRBD1; V gene: TRBV20-1; CDR3 protein: CSAPGQGQETQYF; CDR3 DNA: TGCAGTGCTCCCGGACAGGGCCAAGAGACCCAGTACTTC
clone size: few; J gene: TRBJ2-5; CDR3 length: 15; D gene: TRBD1; V gene: TRBV20-1; CDR3 protein: CSARDLDRGRETQYF; CDR3 DNA: TGCAGTGCTAGAGATTTGGACAGGGGGCGAGAGACCCAGTACTTC
clone size: many; J gene: TRBJ2-3; CDR3 length: 14; D gene: NA; V gene: TRBV24-1; CDR3 protein: CATSGVRSTDTQYF; CDR3 DNA: TGTGCCACCAGTGGCGTTCGGAGTACAGATACGCAGTATTTT
clone size: NA; J gene: TRBJ2-7; CDR3 length: 15; D gene: TRBD2; V gene: TRBV20-1; CDR3 protein: CSARERLAGSYEQYF; CDR3 DNA: TGCAGTGCTAGAGAAAGGCTAGCGGGAAGCTACGAGCAGTACTTC
clone size: NA; J gene: TRBJ2-1; CDR3 length: 16; D gene: NA; V gene: TRBV12-3/TRBV12-4; CDR3 protein: CASKPPGKRAHNEQFF; CDR3 DNA: TGTGCCAGCAAGCCGCCGGGAAAAAGAGCCCACAATGAGCAGTTCTTC
clone size: NA; J gene: TRBJ2-2; CDR3 length: 17; D gene: TRBD2; V gene: TRBV24-1; CDR3 protein: CATSASGLAGTDGELFF; CDR3 DNA: TGTGCCACCAGCGCTTCGGGCCTAGCGGGAACTGACGGGGAGCTGTTTTTT
clone size: NA; J gene: TRBJ2-7; CDR3 length: 16; D gene: NA; V gene: TRBV7-2; CDR3 protein: CASSSKQGWSSYEQYF; CDR3 DNA: TGTGCCAGCAGCTCTAAACAGGGATGGAGCTCCTACGAGCAGTACTTC
clone size: NA; J gene: TRBJ2-4; CDR3 length: 14; D gene: TRBD2; V gene: TRBV2; CDR3 protein: CASLAGWFKNIQYF; CDR3 DNA: TGTGCCAGTCTAGCGGGATGGTTCAAAAACATTCAGTACTTC
clone size: NA; J gene: TRBJ2-1; CDR3 length: 14; D gene: TRBD1; V gene: TRBV29-1; CDR3 protein: CSVVGQNSYNEQFF; CDR3 DNA: TGCAGCGTTGTGGGACAGAACTCCTACAATGAGCAGTTCTTC
clone size: few; J gene: TRBJ2-5; CDR3 length: 15; D gene: TRBD1; V gene: TRBV20-1; CDR3 protein: CSASPGQGAKETQYF; CDR3 DNA: TGCAGTGCTAGTCCGGGACAGGGGGCTAAGGAGACCCAGTACTTC